This entry lists 12 T cell receptor beta chains sequenced from one sample in a study of T cell responses to AZD1222 COVID-19 vaccine. Clones were sequenced by immunoSEQ multiplex PCR, and TCRdb holds only the in-frame ones, with some missing. The table includes about 130,000 clones, over 80% detected once. The source material was peripheral blood, sampled on day 0 of AZD1222 vaccination. These receptors were taken from an adult in good health.

The chain is built from TRBV5-1 and TRBJ2-7; 11 nucleotides line up with TRBD1. The junction had 9 bases not matched to a gene; V was cut back by 0 bases and J by 7 bases. Germline CDR1 reads SGHRS; CDR2 reads YFSETQ. CDR3 length: 16 amino acids. The CDR3 protein is CASSLEAGQGAFEQYF. The CDR3 bases are TGCGCCAGCAGCTTGGAGGCCGGACAGGGGGCATTTGAGCAGTACTTC. The whole variable domain, filled in from reference TRBV5-1 and TRBJ2-7, reads KAGVTQTPRYLIKTRGQQVTLSCSPISGHRSVSWYQQTPGQGLQFLFEYFSETQRNKGNFPGRFSGRQFSNSRSEMNVSTLELGDSALYLCASSLEAGQGAFEQYFGPGTRLTVT.

J is TRBJ2-1 and V is TRBV5-1, with 7 bases identical to TRBD1. V gave up 2 bases and J gave up 5 bases; unmatched junction bases: 7. The CDR3 contains 15 residues. CDR1 and CDR2 (germline): SGHRS, YFSETQ. The CDR3 loop is CASSLGGRTHNEQFF. The CDR3 coding sequence is TGCGCCAGCAGCTTAGGGGGCAGAACTCACAATGAGCAGTTCTTC.

The chain joins TRBV19 to TRBJ1-5; D unclear. Germline lookup yields CDR1 LNHDA and CDR2 SQIVND (reference sequence). The length of the CDR3 is 15 residues. Trimming left V 1 base short and J 4 bases short, with 11 bases between. The CDR3 DNA sequence: TGTGCCAGTAGTATAGTCGGGGATCGGAATCAGCCCCAGCATTTT. Protein: CASSIVGDRNQPQHF.

The J gene is TRBJ2-7, the V gene TRBV28; D unresolved. The CDR3 contains 14 residues. Trimming cost V 6 bases and J 4 bases, with 16 bases left between them. Looked up from germline, CDR1 is MDHEN and CDR2 is SYDVKM. The CDR3 protein is CASRTYLDGYEQYF. In DNA, the CDR3 is TGTGCCAGCAGGACCTATCTGGACGGTTACGAGCAGTACTTC.

The J gene is TRBJ2-7, the V gene TRBV11-3; TRBD1 matches at 7 bases. The CDR3 has 16 residues. Germline assignment: CDR1 SGHNT and CDR2 YENEEA. V lost 0 bases, J lost 4 bases, and 9 bases stayed unmatched. The CDR3 spells CASSLDHVGGAYEQYF. The CDR3 DNA sequence: TGTGCCAGCAGCTTAGATCACGTAGGGGGCGCTTACGAGCAGTACTTC.

The V call is TRBV28, the J call TRBJ2-1; D is perhaps TRBD2 (5 bases). V lost 11 bases, J lost 9 bases, and 23 bases lay in between. The length of the CDR3 is 14 residues. Germline values: CDR1 MDHEN, CDR2 SYDVKM. The CDR3 nucleotides are TGTGCCGCCCAAGAAGAGGGCCGCCTGACTGAGCAGTTCTTC. It is translated as CAAQEEGRLTEQFF.

The CDR3 is CASRTGNQPQHF. In DNA, the CDR3 is TGTGCCAGCAGGACAGGGAATCAGCCCCAGCATTTT. The rearrangement joins TRBV7-9 to TRBJ1-5; 7 bases are a match to TRBD1. After removal of 6 bases from V and 4 bases from J, the junction contained 0 bases not matched to a gene. CDR1 and CDR2 from the germline V gene are SEHNR and FQNEAQ (reference sequence). The CDR3 has 12 residues.

This clone was picked up one time. The chain uses TRBV14 and TRBJ1-2, with D uncertain. Germline V gene lookup returns CDR1 SGHDN and CDR2 FVKESK. Trimming left V 5 bases short and J 2 bases short, with 6 bases between. The CDR3 spans 12 residues. The CDR3 DNA sequence: TGTGCCAGCAGCTCTTTCAACTATGGCTACACCTTC. Encoded protein: CASSSFNYGYTF.

This chain connects TRBV7-2 to TRBJ2-3; 12 bases agree with TRBD2. The V and J ends lost 1 base and 10 bases, in that order; junction bases with no gene match: 6. The CDR3 has 15 amino acids. The germline CDR1 and CDR2 sequences are SGHTA and FQGNSA. CDR3: CASSLVPSGGGSQYF. The CDR3 bases are TGTGCCAGCAGCTTAGTACCTAGCGGGGGGGGTTCGCAGTATTTT.

The chain has TRBV28 and TRBJ1-6; maybe TRBD1 (5 bases). Trimming stripped 6 bases from V and 10 bases from J, with 10 bases between. The CDR3 is 12 residues long. Germline V gene lookup returns CDR1 MDHEN and CDR2 SYDVKM. This CDR3 reads CASRLGDSPLHF. The CDR3 nucleotides read TGTGCCAGCAGGTTAGGGGACTCACCCCTCCACTTT.

This clone has more than one count but fewer than ten. This sequence joins TRBV28 and TRBJ1-1, with D maybe TRBD1 (6 bases). CDR1 is MDHEN, CDR2 SYDVKM, per germline. The V end was cut by 6 bases, the J end by 1 base, with 9 bases between. This CDR3 contains 13 residues. In DNA form, the CDR3 reads TGTGCCAGCAGCCAACAGGGGAACACTGAAGCTTTCTTT. This translates into CASSQQGNTEAFF.

This rearrangement joins TRBV5-4 to TRBJ2-2, with D perhaps matching TRBD2 (6 bases). The V gene lost 4 bases and the J gene lost 0 bases, with 10 bases spanning the gap. The CDR3 is made up of 15 amino acids. The germline V gene has CDR1 SGHNT and CDR2 YYREEE (reference sequence). The CDR3 here is CASSPGGANTGELFF. The CDR3 DNA is TGTGCCAGCAGCCCTGGAGGGGCGAACACCGGGGAGCTGTTTTTT.